This passage covers 20 T cell receptor beta chains from one sample sequenced in a study of shared clonotypes between healthy human individuals. The assay was immunoSEQ multiplex PCR, and TCRdb's table has in-frame clones only and misses some. Found here are about 1.1 million clones, around 78% of them singletons; the top ten hold 0.6% to 0.75%. The sample was memory CD4+ T cells from PBMCs. Subset indicated: CD45RA-negative fraction. These receptors came from a man younger than 35 in good health. Some clones in this sample may be carry-over from other donors' samples.

The chain couples TRBV7-9 to TRBJ1-1; TRBD1 might be the D (6 bases). V was trimmed by 5 bases and J by 1 base, leaving 11 bases between them. The germline CDR1 and CDR2 sequences are SEHNR and FQNEAQ (reference sequence). The CDR3 consists of 14 residues. Here the CDR3 DNA reads TGTGCCAGCAGCAAACAGGGTACGAACACTGAAGCTTTCTTT. Translating gives CASSKQGTNTEAFF.

A word on this clone: This likely traces to a read error, being one base from a far larger clone. Other DNA sequences of this sample code for an identical CDR3. This rearrangement joins TRBV5-1 to TRBJ2-5; TRBD2 matches 13 bases. Germline CDR1 and CDR2: SGHRS and YFSETQ. This CDR3 has 15 residues. CDR3 residues: CASSTGTSGKETQYF. As DNA, the CDR3 is TGTGCCAGCAGCACCGGGACTAGCGGGAAAGAGACCCAGTACTTC.

The chain is built from TRBV27 and TRBJ1-2, with 7 bases aligning to TRBD1. The germline gives CDR1 MNHEY, CDR2 SMNVEV (reference sequence). The CDR3 is 15 amino acids. V gave up 2 bases and J gave up 7 bases; unmatched junction bases: 10. The CDR3 nucleotides are TGTGCCAGCAGTTTAAGGGGGCAGGGTCGAGGTGGCTACACCTTC. Its protein is CASSLRGQGRGGYTF.

V gene TRBV18 combines with J gene TRBJ1-5; D is perhaps TRBD1 (5 bases). Germline CDR1 KGHSH, CDR2 LQKENI. V lost 3 bases and J 0 bases, leaving 12 bases between the germline ends. This CDR3 comprises 16 residues. In DNA, the CDR3 is TGTGCCAGCTCACCCCTTGGACACGGTAGCAATCAGCCCCAGCATTTT. Translated, it gives CASSPLGHGSNQPQHF. Supplemented by reference TRBV18 and TRBJ1-5, the full variable domain reads NAGVMQNPRHLVRRRGQEARLRCSPMKGHSHVYWYRQLPEEGLKFMVYLQKENIIDESGMPKERFSAEFPKEGPSILRIQQVVRGDSAAYFCASSPLGHGSNQPQHFGDGTRLSIL.

The chain has TRBV6-4 and TRBJ2-7; possible D gene TRBD2, 5 bases. The CDR3 sequence is 15 residues long. Germline lookup yields CDR1 MRHNA and CDR2 SNTAGT. Deletions cut 0 bases from V and 3 bases from J, with 12 bases between. This CDR3 is CASSDSTGNVYEQYF. CDR3 nucleotides: TGTGCCAGCAGTGACTCGACCGGGAATGTCTACGAGCAGTACTTC.

The chain joins TRBV5-1 to TRBJ2-7; 10 bases match TRBD2. This CDR3 is 15 amino acids long. Germline V gene lookup returns CDR1 SGHRS and CDR2 YFSETQ. V was pared by 4 bases and J by 2 bases, with 6 bases of the junction left unmatched. This CDR3 is CASSRTAGGPYEQYF. As DNA, the CDR3 is TGCGCCAGCAGCCGGACAGCGGGAGGGCCCTACGAGCAGTACTTC.

This clone was recorded once. The DNA of the CDR3 is TGTGCCAGCAGTCAAACAGGGGGGGAGCAGTACTTC. Translated: CASSQTGGEQYF. The chain links TRBV2 to TRBJ2-7, with 8 bases lining up with TRBD1. V shed 5 bases and J 7 bases; nucleotides not matched to a gene: 4. CDR3 length: 12 amino acids. Germline V CDR1 and CDR2: SNHLY, FYNNEI.

This clone came up once. The chain carries TRBV4-1 and TRBJ2-3, with TRBD2 matching over 15 bases. The V gene's germline CDR1 is MGHRA and CDR2 YSYEKL. This CDR3 has 21 amino acids. The J segment lost 0 bases and the V segment lost 0 bases, leaving 10 bases of the junction unmatched. CDR3 DNA sequence: TGCGCCAGCAGCCAAGAGATTCCCGGGACTAGCGGGAGGCCCAGCACAGATACGCAGTATTTT. Encoded protein: CASSQEIPGTSGRPSTDTQYF.

A note on this clone: A much larger clone differs from this one at a single base, so this may be a read error. J is TRBJ2-7 and V is TRBV6-6; D unresolved. Germline CDR1 reads MNHNY; CDR2 reads SVGAGI (reference sequence). The CDR3 loop spans 14 amino acids. The CDR3 sequence is CASSYGVPTYEQCF. The DNA for the CDR3 is TGTGCCAGCAGTTACGGGGTCCCTACCTACGAGCAGTGCTTC.

The chain joins TRBV18 to TRBJ1-2; D gene ambiguous. Trimming took 2 bases from V and 0 from J, leaving 10 bases between them. CDR3 length: 15 residues. Germline lookup yields CDR1 KGHSH and CDR2 LQKENI. DNA of the CDR3: TGTGCCAGCTCACCAGAGTCCCTTGCTAACTATGGCTACACCTTC. This codes for CASSPESLANYGYTF.

A remark on this clone: Only one base separates this from a far larger clonotype, so it likely reflects a read error. CDR3 amino acids: CASGDSRSSEFF. The CDR3 region has the DNA TGTGCCAGCGGTGATAGCAGGAGCTCGGAGTTCTTC. J is TRBJ2-1 and V is TRBV6-1; D call uncertain. Germline V gene lookup returns CDR1 MNHNS and CDR2 SASEGT. The CDR3 has 12 residues.

A single count supports this clone. The chain carries TRBV28 and TRBJ1-2, with unresolved D. Deletions cut 5 bases from V and 4 bases from J, with 8 bases between. The CDR3 runs 12 residues. Germline CDR1 reads MDHEN; CDR2 reads SYDVKM. CDR3 DNA sequence: TGTGCCAGCAGTCCCAGGACCTATGGCTACACCTTC. Amino acids: CASSPRTYGYTF.

This sequence joins TRBV27 and TRBJ2-7; D unclear. The CDR3 covers 13 residues. CDR1 MNHEY and CDR2 SMNVEV come from the germline V gene (reference sequence). With 5 bases removed from V and 5 bases from J, the gap between germline ends came to 13 bases. As DNA, the CDR3 is TGTGCCAGCAGTCCCCCCTATTACCACGAGCAGTACTTC. It translates to CASSPPYYHEQYF.

The genes are TRBV5-1 and TRBJ2-1, with no clear D. The V gene's germline CDR1 is SGHRS and CDR2 YFSETQ. The CDR3 is 15 residues long. V was clipped by 0 bases and J by 6 bases, with 13 bases between them. CDR3 nucleotide sequence: TGCGCCAGCAGCTTGGCGGTTGGAGCCCTCAATGAGCAGTTCTTC. It codes for CASSLAVGALNEQFF.

Worth noting for this clone: The identical CDR3 is also encoded by other nucleotide sequences in the sample. The chain couples TRBV28 to TRBJ2-1, with 10 bases fitting TRBD2. V was clipped by 5 bases and J by 3 bases; unmatched bases: 7. This CDR3 spans 16 amino acids. Germline V gene sequence: CDR1 MDHEN, CDR2 SYDVKM. In DNA, the CDR3 is TGTGCCAGCAGTGGTAGACTAGCGGGCAGCTACAATGAGCAGTTCTTC. This encodes CASSGRLAGSYNEQFF.

This clone is a singleton in its sample. The chain uses TRBV5-1 and TRBJ1-3; D is ambiguous. CDR1 is SGHRS and CDR2 is YFSETQ in the germline V gene. V gave up 0 bases and J gave up 1 base, with 8 bases separating them. The CDR3 length is 15 residues. The CDR3 is CASSLDTESGNTIYF. The CDR3 DNA follows: TGCGCCAGCAGCTTGGACACTGAATCTGGAAACACCATATATTTT.

The genes are TRBV6-5 and TRBJ2-7; no definite D call. Germline CDR1 and CDR2: MNHEY and SVGAGI. The V gene lost 5 bases and the J gene lost 7 bases, with 9 bases spanning the gap. This CDR3 has 11 amino acids. The CDR3 nucleotides are TGTGCCAGCAGTATCCTTGGGGAGCAGTACTTC. It translates to CASSILGEQYF.

V and J are TRBV2 and TRBJ2-7; D possibly matches TRBD1 or TRBD2 (5 bases each). The V end was cut by 4 bases, the J end by 0 bases, with 7 bases between. Germline V gene lookup returns CDR1 SNHLY and CDR2 FYNNEI. This CDR3 spans 13 amino acids. The CDR3 here is CASSGGYSYEQYF. Here the CDR3 DNA reads TGTGCCAGCAGTGGGGGGTACTCCTACGAGCAGTACTTC.

Worth noting for this clone: Other DNA sequences in this sample translate to the same CDR3. This chain connects TRBV7-2 to TRBJ2-3, with unresolved D. V was clipped by 2 bases and J by 3 bases, with 9 bases between them. The CDR3 length is 14 residues. Germline CDR1 reads SGHTA; CDR2 reads FQGNSA. The CDR3 sequence is CASSLSSVTDTQYF. CDR3 in DNA: TGTGCCAGCAGCTTATCGTCAGTTACAGATACGCAGTATTTT.

The V gene is TRBV28, the J gene TRBJ2-7; D not resolved. Deletions cut 6 bases from V and 2 bases from J, with 14 bases between. The CDR3 length is 14 residues. Germline V gene sequence: CDR1 MDHEN, CDR2 SYDVKM. The CDR3 nucleotides are TGTGCCAGCAGAAATACTAAGGGAACCTACGAGCAGTACTTC. It translates to CASRNTKGTYEQYF. Filled out from reference TRBV28 and TRBJ2-7, the complete variable domain reads DVKVTQSSRYLVKRTGEKVFLECVQDMDHENMFWYRQDPGLGLRLIYFSYDVKMKEKGDIPEGYSVSREKKERFSLILESASTNQTSMYLCASRNTKGTYEQYFGPGTRLTVT.